A selection of T cell receptor beta chains follows, all from one sample in a study of T cells after yellow fever vaccination. TCRdb independently ran MiXCR on the 5' RACE reads; one entry per CDR3 protein. Of 300,000 to 400,000 distinct CDR3 sequences in the sample, around 12% were seen once. The material sequenced was CD4+ T cells sorted from PBMCs, taken 15 days after the yellow fever booster vaccination. These receptors all stem from a young man who received the YFV17D yellow fever vaccine. Each CDR3 is given with its conserved first and last residue. Each record gives: V gene, CDR3 protein.

TRBV12-3/TRBV12-4,CASSLLRSGGTYNEQFF
TRBV6-5,CASSYSGRGETQYF
TRBV7-2,CASSLPDMRAFF
TRBV5-4,CASSLASGGGFDTQYF
TRBV7-2,CASSQTSGGQETQYF
TRBV4-1,CASSPTGVSNQPQHF
TRBV5-1,CASSLSGSGGLNIQYF
TRBV10-2,CASRGGGNYGYTF
TRBV27,CASTAITSGVDTQYF
TRBV4-3,CASSQEGVADAVETQYF
TRBV6-1,CASSADRGLTGELFF
TRBV5-6,CASSSQGVWYEQYF
TRBV20-1,CSGLGTEAFF
TRBV6-5,CAIRDGINYGYTF